This entry is about one T cell receptor (beta chain). Its antigen is unknown. Within one base of it there is no much larger clone, and no base qualities were kept. CDR1 SNHLY and CDR2 FYNNEI are derived from the germline V gene. At the junction V is shortened by 3 bases and J by 1 base, with 19 bases in between. Measured from the cysteine to the phenylalanine, the CDR3 is 19 residues long. Just the 57-base CDR3 DNA is kept, in frame starting at base 1. This sample was included in a study of cytomegalovirus exposure and HLA in healthy donors (dated 2017 in TCRdb). Regarding the complete study: An earlier analysis of about 560 of the donors reported 276 Gb of sequence data and roughly 120 million unique TCR beta sequences obtained from about 200 million T cells. Roughly 310 gigabases of sequencing data and approximately 93 million unique TCR sequences were included in an early release covering around 650 HLA-typed donors. The genetic ancestry cluster associated with self-reported Caucasian donors included over 80% of the approximately 430 genotyped donors. The aim of the study was to test whether cataloging public T cell receptors could identify signatures of past pathogen exposure. The study used immunosequencing to profile the T cell repertoires of 670 or so subjects and linked those repertoires to cytomegalovirus serostatus. Along with the approximately 670-subject first cohort, a separate validation cohort of over a hundred different subjects was used. The study combined high-throughput TCR immunosequencing, statistical association of individual TCRs with disease status, and machine learning to predict cytomegalovirus infection status. A later analysis re-examined previously published TCR beta repertoires from just over 650 donors and added high-resolution HLA genotyping to investigate patterns of TCR occurrence. The later analysis used no new phenotypic data to find candidate immune exposures, relying instead on TCR beta sequences and their occurrence across donors. In an earlier analysis of a few hundred of the donors, high-throughput TCR beta sequencing was used to judge whether each TCR beta V gene segment behaved as functional or pseudogenic. Donor age, sex, ethnicity and CMV serostatus were collected together with the repertoire data. A later genetic analysis used genome-wide SNP genotypes for about 65% of the 666 donors, treating that subset as a discovery cohort. Every repertoire in the discovery cohort had been generated on one and the same sequencing platform. Class I and class II HLA loci were covered by the typing at four-digit resolution. The number of typed donors differed by locus: about 620-640 for A, B, C, DRB1 and DQB1; about 520 for DQA1; around 610 for DPA1; and 400 to 480 for DPB1. Four to six DR-DQ haplotypes were handled as single units for association and clustering, since linkage in the cohort was strong. Among some 410 genotyped donors of the cohort, an average of about 240,000 unique TCR beta nucleotide sequences were sequenced per donor, roughly 20% of them non-productive. The paper's findings and limits, for the study overall: While some public TCRs were present in many individuals, most TCR sequences turned up only very rarely across donors. The classifier was reported to diagnose cytomegalovirus status with high specificity and sensitivity in both the original cohort and the validation cohort. Compared with equally common non-associated chains, HLA-associated TCR beta chains in a later analysis were more clonally expanded and had lower generation probabilities. The study listed 164 TCR beta chains as associated with cytomegalovirus. A group of highly shared sequence variants was considered likely to be a technical artifact of the sequencing pipeline. An earlier analysis of around 600 of the donors showed that most TCR beta V segments appeared in productive rearrangements either about 87% or about 30% of the time, which broadly matched IMGT annotations. Linkage disequilibrium might explain the correlated functional status among segregating V segments, but an unknown experimental factor could not be ruled out. According to the authors, the approach could potentially be generalized to other disease states and immunological phenotypes. The presence/absence analyses assumed that sequencing depth was roughly uniform across donors, and that assumption may not be true. The cohort was sequenced for TCR beta chains only, and without alpha or paired-chain data the features that could be detected were limited. V-gene and J-gene trimming of TCR beta chains was associated with a missense DCLRE1C variant in a later genetic analysis, and the association was replicated in an independent cohort. A further reported finding was that TCR beta sequences accurately predicted the HLA-A and HLA-B alleles for most subjects in the first cohort. Roughly 17 rarely observed V segments, including chromosome 9 orphons, were excluded from the earlier analysis of a few hundred of the donors because counts were too low. Because HLA typing was unavailable for some donors at each locus, only the typed subset was used in association tests. Most CMV-associated TCR beta chains appeared to be HLA-restricted in a later analysis, and the HLA associations seemed to be driven largely by CMV exposure. Some IMGT-functional V segments, including TRBV6-2 and TRBV6-3, could not be told apart with the 87-base-pair reads, so those segments were excluded. Several of the top co-occurrence clusters appeared to be linked to parvovirus B19, influenza, CMV and Epstein-Barr virus, according to a later analysis. Immune exposure information for the cohort was limited to CMV serostatus. A few of the identified cytomegalovirus-associated TCR beta chains were confirmed in vitro to be specific for cytomegalovirus antigens. In a later analysis, the rate of TCR association differed among HLA loci, with DRB1 alleles having the most associated TCRs and HLA-C alleles having the fewest. In a later analysis, 15,000 to 20,000 TCR beta sequences were associated with specific HLA alleles at a false discovery rate of 0.05. Assigning TCR associations to individual alleles was difficult when HLA alleles, especially DR and DQ, strongly co-occurred. Compared with the approximately 700-donor mean, donors in an Asian-associated ancestry cluster had fewer N-insertions in productive TCRs, according to a later genetic analysis.

The cohort was made up of 666 healthy bone marrow donors. At the time of sampling, all cohort members were nominally healthy, though unrecorded immune exposures were likely present. The donor tested CMV seronegative, placing the donor among the 350 to 400 seronegative members of the cohort. Each donor provided a peripheral blood sample, and peripheral blood mononuclear cells were used for TCR beta sequencing. The Qiagen DNeasy Blood Extraction Kit was used to extract genomic DNA from the blood cell samples. The receptor library was made with the immunoSEQ multiplex PCR assay. A mixture of 60 forward primers for TCR Vbeta segments and 13 reverse primers for TCR Jbeta segments was used in the multiplex PCR. The CDR3 region of rearranged TCR beta genes was amplified from genomic DNA with a multiplex PCR assay. Amplified TCR beta libraries were sequenced as 87-base-pair reads on the Illumina HiSeq System. As for how the authors treated the data: In a later analysis, around 80 million unique TCR beta chains were counted across the roughly 610 repertoires, and roughly 9.9 million of these chains were shared by at least two donors. To remove PCR and sequencing errors, raw reads were error-corrected and collapsed into unique sequences using a nearest-neighbor algorithm that merged closely related sequences. Alignment of CDR3 sequences to IMGT reference sequences was used to assign V, D and J gene segments. For a sequence to be retained, a match of at least six nucleotides was required to both a V gene segment and a J gene segment. Rearrangements were called productive when the CDR3 lacked stop codons and stayed in frame with V and J; all others were non-productive. Following IMGT convention, CDR3 was defined as the stretch from the second conserved V-encoded cysteine to the conserved J-encoded phenylalanine. The earlier analysis of around 640 of the donors excluded sequences that lacked an unambiguous match to a single V gene segment. In an earlier analysis of around 600 of the donors, V segments were called functional above 56.7% productive rearrangements and were called segregating when the between-donor standard deviation exceeded 5%. A statistical classification framework was developed to diagnose cytomegalovirus status using the catalog of TCR beta chain sequences. V and J gene assignment, in a later analysis, came from comparing TCR nucleotide sequences with IMGT/GENE-DB human TR gene sequences. Using the TCRdist pipeline, a later analysis assigned CDR3 sequences along with most-parsimonious VDJ recombination scenarios. In a later analysis, every TCR beta chain was defined by the combination of its CDR3 amino acid sequence and its V-gene family, and reads without a unique V-gene family were dropped. A later analysis removed 550 to 700 highly shared, low-generation-probability nucleotide sequences to deal with suspected cross-contamination and a sequencing artifact. For each public chain, a later analysis derived a clonal expansion index from normalized ranks of inferred template counts within each repertoire. A later analysis computed generation probabilities with a VDJ recombination model fitted to out-of-frame rearrangements, and checked the results against IGoR. Hypergeometric tests were used in a later analysis to score TCR-TCR, TCR-HLA and TCR-CMV co-occurrence, with a repertoire-size bias correction applied to the TCR pairs. False discovery rates were estimated in a later analysis by permuting HLA or CMV assignments 20 times. In a later analysis, co-occurring TCRs were grouped with DBSCAN, and TCRdist sequence similarity was added when clustering was performed within HLA-allele-positive subsets. Repertoires with fewer than 30,000 or more than 120,000 public chains were left out of co-occurrence clustering, as were roughly five repertoires with anomalous nucleotide sharing. TCRdb obtained this table from immuneACCESS and retained in-frame rearrangements with V and J assigned. These tables miss some clones; where compared with another copy, unresolved V genes account for less than half of the shortfall, and the remainder is unexplained. From that table come the V and J calls and clone size; the DNA was used to work out D and trimming. This sample has 200,000 to 250,000 clones in its table, and approximately 70% of those were observed once. The ten largest make up less than 2% of the sample.

The V gene is TRBV2 and the J gene is TRBJ2-6; TRBD2 is a weak D gene call, 6 bases matching. The TCR sequence derives from a woman younger than 45 in good health and CMV-seronegative. The sequencing sample was made of PBMCs. At the DNA level, the sequence is TGTGCCAGCAGTGACTCCACAATTATAGGAGGGTCTGGGGCCAACGTCCTGACTTTC. This encodes CASSDSTIIGGSGANVLTF.